This T cell receptor beta chain was captured in a study of cytomegalovirus exposure and HLA in healthy donors. Sequenced by immunoSEQ multiplex PCR; TCRdb stores in-frame clones only, minus some. This table holds about 160,000 clones, about 96% found once. The CDR3 sequence is 16 residues long. Trimming at V came to 4 bases and at J to 4 bases, leaving 11 bases not matched to a gene. Germline values: CDR1 SGHNT, CDR2 YYREEE (reference sequence). Sequencing was performed on PBMCs. The rearrangement uses TRBV5-4 and TRBJ2-5, with 9 bases lining up with TRBD2. The receptor comes from a woman between 18 and 29 years old in good health and CMV-seronegative. CDR3: CASSPGGSGGGETQYF. CDR3 DNA sequence: TGTGCCAGCAGCCCCGGGGGTAGCGGGGGAGGAGAGACCCAGTACTTC.